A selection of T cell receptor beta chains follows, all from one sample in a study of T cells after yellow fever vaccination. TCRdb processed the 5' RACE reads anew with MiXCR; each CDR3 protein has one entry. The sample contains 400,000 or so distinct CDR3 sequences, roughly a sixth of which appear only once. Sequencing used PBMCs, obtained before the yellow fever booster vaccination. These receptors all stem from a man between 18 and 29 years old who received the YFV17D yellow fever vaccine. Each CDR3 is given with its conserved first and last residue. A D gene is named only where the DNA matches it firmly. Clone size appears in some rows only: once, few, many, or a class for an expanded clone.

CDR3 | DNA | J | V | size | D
CASSQDRDEKLFF | TGTGCCAGCAGCCAAGACAGGGACGAAAAACTGTTTTTT | TRBJ1-4 | TRBV7-7 | . | TRBD1
CASSLSPGVGTEAFF | TGCGCCAGCAGCTTGAGTCCGGGGGTTGGTACTGAAGCTTTCTTT | TRBJ1-1 | TRBV5-1 | . | .
CASSFIDEKLFF | TGTGCCAGCAGCTTCATCGATGAAAAACTGTTTTTT | TRBJ1-4 | TRBV7-9 | few | .
CASSPKTLFTQYF | TGTGCCAGCAGCCCCAAAACCCTGTTTACGCAGTATTTT | TRBJ2-3 | TRBV7-9 | . | .
CSARPPEGSRSKNIQYF | TGCAGTGCTAGGCCGCCTGAGGGTAGCAGGAGCAAAAACATTCAGTACTTC | TRBJ2-4 | TRBV20-1 | . | .
CASSTGTHETQYF | TGCGCCAGCAGCACCGGGACCCACGAGACCCAGTACTTC | TRBJ2-5 | TRBV5-1 | . | .
CASSEQGGNNDQFF | TGTGCCAGCAGTGAGCAGGGGGGAAACAATGATCAGTTCTTC | TRBJ2-1 | TRBV2 | few | .
CSVEAGEVGGKEQYF | TGCAGCGTTGAGGCGGGCGAGGTAGGGGGGAAGGAGCAGTACTTC | TRBJ2-7 | TRBV29-1 | . | .
CASSVTTGSYEQYF | TGTGCCAGCAGCGTTACGACAGGTTCCTACGAGCAGTACTTC | TRBJ2-7 | TRBV9 | few | .
CASSPSATGQETQYF | TGTGCCAGCAGTCCTTCCGCGACTGGACAAGAGACCCAGTACTTC | TRBJ2-5 | TRBV12-3/TRBV12-4 | once | .
CSAHREENGYTF | TGCAGTGCCCACAGGGAGGAGAACGGCTACACCTTC | TRBJ1-2 | TRBV20-1 | . | .
CAISPGQLNQPQHF | TGTGCCATCAGCCCCGGACAGTTGAATCAGCCCCAGCATTTT | TRBJ1-5 | TRBV10-3 | . | .
CASSPSGPGAYGYTF | TGTGCCAGCAGCCCCAGCGGGCCAGGGGCCTATGGCTACACCTTC | TRBJ1-2 | TRBV5-4 | few | .
CASSEIGGPNSGDTQYF | TGTGCCAGCAGCGAAATCGGGGGGCCTAATAGTGGAGATACGCAGTATTTT | TRBJ2-3 | TRBV7-8 | few | .
CASSFAGVQPQHF | TGTGCCAGCAGTTTTGCGGGGGTTCAGCCCCAGCATTTT | TRBJ1-5 | TRBV12-3/TRBV12-4 | . | .
CASSPLVTGNTEAFF | TGCGCCAGCAGCCCCCTGGTAACGGGGAACACTGAAGCTTTCTTT | TRBJ1-1 | TRBV5-1 | few | .
CASSLIPGSPYEQYF | TGTGCCAGCAGCTTAATTCCCGGAAGCCCCTACGAGCAGTACTTC | TRBJ2-7 | TRBV7-3 | . | .
CSARDWGDSEKLFF | TGCAGTGCTAGAGATTGGGGGGATTCGGAAAAACTGTTTTTT | TRBJ1-4 | TRBV20-1 | few | .
CASSSKGTSGGADTQYF | TGTGCCAGCAGCTCTAAAGGGACTAGCGGGGGAGCAGATACGCAGTATTTT | TRBJ2-3 | TRBV7-6 | . | TRBD2
CASSPLTGLYTDTQYF | TGCGCCAGCAGCCCCCTCACCGGTCTCTACACAGATACGCAGTATTTT | TRBJ2-3 | TRBV5-1 | . | .
CASSLGRDSGANVLTF | TGTGCCAGCAGCTTAGGCCGGGACTCTGGGGCCAACGTCCTGACTTTC | TRBJ2-6 | TRBV7-9 | . | .
CASKAGAFYNEQFF | TGTGCCAGCAAGGCGGGGGCGTTCTACAATGAGCAGTTCTTC | TRBJ2-1 | TRBV28 | . | .
CASSDRLSGRVDNGELFF | TGTGCCAGCAGTGACCGTCTATCTGGGCGAGTGGATAACGGGGAGCTGTTTTTT | TRBJ2-2 | TRBV6-1 | few | .
CASSPTLDRGTDTQYF | TGTGCCAGCAGCCCAACCTTGGATCGGGGCACAGATACGCAGTATTTT | TRBJ2-3 | TRBV7-3 | few | .
CASSQELSPLHF | TGTGCCAGCAGCCAAGAACTCTCGCCCCTCCACTTT | TRBJ1-6 | TRBV3-1 | few | .
CASSQVAGGSRNTEAFF | TGTGCCAGCAGCCAAGTCGCAGGGGGGTCCCGGAACACTGAAGCTTTCTTT | TRBJ1-1 | TRBV4-2 | . | TRBD1
CASSLSGGSYNEQFF | TGTGCCAGCAGTCTTAGCGGGGGCTCCTACAATGAGCAGTTCTTC | TRBJ2-1 | TRBV6-1 | many | TRBD2
CASSLVTGGTDTQYF | TGTGCCAGCAGCTTGGTGACAGGGGGCACAGATACGCAGTATTTT | TRBJ2-3 | TRBV7-2 | . | TRBD1
CASSGGPQRHFYDPSTDTQYF | TGCGCCAGCAGCGGGGGACCGCAAAGGCACTTTTACGATCCTAGCACAGATACGCAGTATTTT | TRBJ2-3 | TRBV5-1 | . | .